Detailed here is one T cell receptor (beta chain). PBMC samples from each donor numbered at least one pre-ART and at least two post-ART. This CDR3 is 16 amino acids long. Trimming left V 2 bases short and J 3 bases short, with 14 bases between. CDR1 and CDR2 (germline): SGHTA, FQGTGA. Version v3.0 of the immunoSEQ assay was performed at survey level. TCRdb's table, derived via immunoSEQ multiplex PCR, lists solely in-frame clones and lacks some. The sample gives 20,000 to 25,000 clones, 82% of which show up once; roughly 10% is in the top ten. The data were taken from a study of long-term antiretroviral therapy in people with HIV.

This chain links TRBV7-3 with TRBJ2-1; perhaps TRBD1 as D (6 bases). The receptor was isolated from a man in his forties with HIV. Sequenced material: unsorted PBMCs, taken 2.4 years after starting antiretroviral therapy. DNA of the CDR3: TGTGCCAGCAGCTTAGGTATGAGACAGGTCTACAATGAGCAGTTCTTC. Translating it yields CASSLGMRQVYNEQFF.